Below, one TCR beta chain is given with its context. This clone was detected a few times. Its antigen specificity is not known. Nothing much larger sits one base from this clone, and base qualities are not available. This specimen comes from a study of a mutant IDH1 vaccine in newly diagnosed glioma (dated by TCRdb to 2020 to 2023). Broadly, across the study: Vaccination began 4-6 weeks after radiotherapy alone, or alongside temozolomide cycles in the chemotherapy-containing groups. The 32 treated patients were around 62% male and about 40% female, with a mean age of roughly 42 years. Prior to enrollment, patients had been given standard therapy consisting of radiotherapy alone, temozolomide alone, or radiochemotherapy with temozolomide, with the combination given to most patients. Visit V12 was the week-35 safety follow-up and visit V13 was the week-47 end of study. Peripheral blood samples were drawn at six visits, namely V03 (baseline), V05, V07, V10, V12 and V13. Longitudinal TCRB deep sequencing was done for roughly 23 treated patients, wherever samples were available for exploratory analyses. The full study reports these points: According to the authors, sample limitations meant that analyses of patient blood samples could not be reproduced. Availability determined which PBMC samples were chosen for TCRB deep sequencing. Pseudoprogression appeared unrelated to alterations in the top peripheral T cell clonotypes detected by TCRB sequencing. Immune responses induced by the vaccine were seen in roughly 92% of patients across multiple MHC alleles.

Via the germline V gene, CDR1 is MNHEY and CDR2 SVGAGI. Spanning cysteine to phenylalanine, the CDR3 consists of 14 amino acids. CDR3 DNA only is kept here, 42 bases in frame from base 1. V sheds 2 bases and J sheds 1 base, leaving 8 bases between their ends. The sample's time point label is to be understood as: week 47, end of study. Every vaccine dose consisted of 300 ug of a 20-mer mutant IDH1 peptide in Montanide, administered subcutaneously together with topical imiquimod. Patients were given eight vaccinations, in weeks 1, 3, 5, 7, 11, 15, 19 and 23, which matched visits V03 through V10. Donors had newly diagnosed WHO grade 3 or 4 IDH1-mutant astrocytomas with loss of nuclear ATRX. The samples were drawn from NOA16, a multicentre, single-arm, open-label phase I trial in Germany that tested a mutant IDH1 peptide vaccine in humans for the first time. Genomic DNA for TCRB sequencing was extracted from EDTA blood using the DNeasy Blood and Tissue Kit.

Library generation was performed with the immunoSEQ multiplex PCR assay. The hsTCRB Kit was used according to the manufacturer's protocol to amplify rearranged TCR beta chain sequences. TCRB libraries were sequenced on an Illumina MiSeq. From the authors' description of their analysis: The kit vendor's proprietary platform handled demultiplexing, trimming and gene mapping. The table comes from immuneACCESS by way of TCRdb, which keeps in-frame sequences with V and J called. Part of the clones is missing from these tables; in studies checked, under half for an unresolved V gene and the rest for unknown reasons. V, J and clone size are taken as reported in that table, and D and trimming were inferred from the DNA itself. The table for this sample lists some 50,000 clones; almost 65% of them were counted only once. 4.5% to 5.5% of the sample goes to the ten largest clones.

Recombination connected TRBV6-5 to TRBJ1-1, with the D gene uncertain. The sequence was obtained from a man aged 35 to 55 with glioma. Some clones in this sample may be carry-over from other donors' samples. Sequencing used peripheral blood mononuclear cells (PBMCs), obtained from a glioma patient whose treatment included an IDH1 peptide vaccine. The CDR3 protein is CASSYHGPNTEAFF. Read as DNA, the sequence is TGTGCCAGCAGTTACCACGGCCCGAACACTGAAGCTTTCTTT.